One TCR beta chain is described in this entry. The antigen is unknown. The sample belongs to a study of graft-versus-host responses after intestinal transplantation. This table comes from immunoSEQ multiplex PCR, and its TCRdb copy is limited to in-frame clones, with some not included. Counted here are about 85,000 clones, about 91% occurring once; the ten biggest clones make up about 8%. This CDR3 has 12 amino acids. CDR1 SGHNT and CDR2 YYREEE come from the germline V gene (reference sequence). V lost 4 bases, J lost 4 bases, and 5 bases lay in between. The TCR sequence derives from a human donor who was the organ donor for an intestinal transplant. The chain links TRBV5-4 to TRBJ2-2; the D is unclear. The sequences come from unstimulated CD8+ T cells sorted from spleen or lymph node cells, collected before transplant. The CDR3 reads CASSLSTGELFF. For the CDR3, the DNA is TGTGCCAGCAGCCTGAGCACCGGGGAGCTGTTTTTT.